Included here is one T cell receptor beta chain sequence, with context. The data were taken from a study of T cells in localized non-small cell lung cancer. Profiled with immunoSEQ multiplex PCR; TCRdb holds only in-frame clones, not every one. The sample carries roughly 53,000 clones, around 80% recorded once. Trimming took 4 bases from V and 3 from J, leaving 18 bases between them. The CDR3 has 16 amino acids. Germline V gene sequence: CDR1 LGHNA, CDR2 YSLEER. This receptor was identified in a man aged 40 to 75 with stage III lung adenocarcinoma. The sequenced sample was peripheral blood mononuclear cells, obtained before any cancer treatment. The V gene is TRBV4-3, the J gene TRBJ1-2; a weak D match, TRBD1 (5 bases). CDR3: CASSPGGRGGDYGYTF. The CDR3 nucleotides read TGCGCCAGCAGCCCGGGAGGGAGGGGTGGAGACTATGGCTACACCTTC.